What follows are 24 T cell receptor beta chains derived from one specimen sequenced in a study of OX40 agonist ivuxolimab in advanced cancers. Assay used: immunoSEQ multiplex PCR; TCRdb lists only in-frame clones, some missing. The data contain more than 75,000 clones, around 85% of them seen just once; the ten biggest clones take up roughly 0.22%. The starting material was CD4+ or CD8+ T cells sorted from blood, obtained in a trial of the OX40 agonist ivuxolimab. These receptors were obtained from an adult with an advanced solid tumor such as melanoma, head and neck, liver or kidney cancer.

The V and J genes are TRBV28 and TRBJ1-5, with D possibly matching TRBD1 (5 bases). In germline, CDR1 is MDHEN, CDR2 SYDVKM. CDR3 size: 15 residues. V dropped 6 bases and J dropped 5 bases, with 17 bases sitting between them. This chain's CDR3 is CASSLPGRGYQPQHF. The CDR3 coding sequence is TGTGCCAGCAGCCTGCCGGGGCGGGGCTATCAGCCCCAGCATTTT.

The V call is TRBV9, the J call TRBJ2-1; perhaps TRBD1 as D (6 bases). V was shortened by 0 bases and J by 4 bases, with 11 bases between the two germline ends. CDR1 is SGDLS and CDR2 is YYNGEE in the germline V gene. CDR3 length equals 15 residues. The CDR3 region has the DNA TGTGCCAGCAGCGTAGCAGGGACAACTTACAATGAGCAGTTCTTC. Its translation is CASSVAGTTYNEQFF.

J is TRBJ2-5 and V is TRBV2; D is unresolved. Trimming removed 2 bases from V and 1 base from J, with 8 bases in between. The CDR3 sequence is 14 residues long. CDR1 and CDR2 (germline): SNHLY, FYNNEI. Here the CDR3 reads CASSERTPQETQYF. The CDR3 DNA follows: TGTGCCAGCAGTGAAAGGACCCCCCAAGAGACCCAGTACTTC. Based on the CDR3 plus reference TRBV2 and TRBJ2-5, the full variable domain is EPEVTQTPSHQVTQMGQEVILRCVPISNHLYFYWYRQILGQKVEFLVSFYNNEISEKSEIFDDQFSVERPDGSNFTLKIRSTKLEDSAMYFCASSERTPQETQYFGPGTRLLVL.

This clone is a singleton in its sample. The chain employs TRBV6-5 and TRBJ2-5, with a possible D match to TRBD1 (5 bases). Germline CDR1 is MNHEY and CDR2 is SVGAGI. The CDR3 spans 14 residues. Trimming took off 0 bases at V and 5 bases at J, with 10 bases between the two ends. CDR3 amino acids: CASSYSRAWETQYF. Here the CDR3 DNA reads TGTGCCAGCAGTTACTCCAGGGCCTGGGAGACCCAGTACTTC.

This rearrangement joins TRBV19 to TRBJ2-2; D ambiguous. Germline CDR1 and CDR2: LNHDA and SQIVND (reference sequence). This CDR3 is 14 amino acids long. The V end was cut by 3 bases, the J end by 0 bases, with 5 bases between. For the CDR3, the DNA is TGTGCCAGTAGTATTGGGCCGAACACCGGGGAGCTGTTTTTT. It specifies CASSIGPNTGELFF.

The chain links TRBV14 to TRBJ2-1; D gene uncertain. The germline gives CDR1 SGHDN, CDR2 FVKESK. The CDR3 is 11 amino acids. Trimming pared 3 bases from V and 4 bases from J, leaving 1 base between. CDR3 nucleotides: TGTGCCAGCAGCCAGTACAATGAGCAGTTCTTC. Its protein is CASSQYNEQFF.

V usage is TRBV7-2 and J usage is TRBJ1-5; 9 bases are a match to TRBD1. V dropped 1 base and J dropped 1; count of bases not matched to a gene: 8. Germline V gives CDR1 SGHTA, CDR2 FQGNSA. The CDR3 sequence is 18 residues long. Here the CDR3 reads CASSLVLGQGLSNQPQHF. The CDR3 DNA is TGTGCCAGCAGCTTAGTCTTGGGACAGGGACTAAGCAATCAGCCCCAGCATTTT.

The chain recombines TRBV18 with TRBJ1-2; D unresolved. Trimming took 3 bases from V and 2 from J, leaving 7 bases between them. The CDR3 consists of 13 residues. From germline, CDR1 is KGHSH and CDR2 LQKENI. CDR3: CASSPDTNYGYTF. The DNA of the CDR3 is TGTGCCAGCTCACCTGACACGAACTATGGCTACACCTTC.

The chain recombines TRBV6-6 with TRBJ2-5, with 9 bases identical to TRBD1. CDR1 and CDR2 (germline): MNHNY, SVGAGI (reference sequence). The trim removed 7 bases at V and 6 bases at J, leaving 6 bases unmatched. The CDR3 spans 13 residues. CDR3: CASIPGQGQTQYF. The CDR3 DNA reads TGTGCCAGCATCCCGGGACAGGGTCAGACCCAGTACTTC.

The V gene is TRBV18, the J gene TRBJ2-7; no clear D gene. The V gene's germline CDR1 is KGHSH and CDR2 LQKENI. The germline V and J ends were trimmed by 3 bases and 3 bases, with 15 bases remaining between them. The CDR3 is 15 residues long. In DNA, the CDR3 is TGTGCCAGCTCACCCCCTGGACGGTATGTCTACGAGCAGTACGTC. This gives the protein CASSPPGRYVYEQYV.

The gene calls are TRBV19 and TRBJ2-1; TRBD1 agrees at 8 bases. Trimming cost V 1 base and J 7 bases; bases outside gene matches: 9. Germline V gives CDR1 LNHDA, CDR2 SQIVND (reference sequence). The CDR3 has 16 residues. The CDR3 loop reads CASSIGGRGLWNEQFF. The DNA of the CDR3 is TGTGCCAGTAGTATAGGGGGCAGGGGGCTTTGGAATGAGCAGTTCTTC.

The chain recombines TRBV5-6 with TRBJ1-2, with 8 bases matching TRBD1. The CDR3 spans 14 residues. The germline gives CDR1 SGHDT, CDR2 YYEEEE. The V and J ends lost 4 bases and 8 bases, in that order; junction bases with no gene match: 10. DNA for the CDR3: TGTGCCAGCAGCCCGACGTGGACAGGGAACGGCTACACCTTC. It encodes CASSPTWTGNGYTF.

J is TRBJ2-2 and V is TRBV5-1, with 9 bases matching TRBD1. Germline V CDR1 and CDR2: SGHRS, YFSETQ. V was pared by 6 bases and J by 5 bases, with 11 bases of the junction left unmatched. CDR3 size: 16 residues. CDR3 in amino acids: CASTARGTGRTGELFF. As DNA, the CDR3 is TGCGCCAGCACAGCCCGCGGGACAGGGAGGACCGGGGAGCTGTTTTTT.

This clone appeared a single time. The chain has TRBV7-8 and TRBJ2-7; TRBD2 matches 12 bases. J was trimmed by 4 bases and V by 3 bases; bases with no gene match: 4. The length of the CDR3 is 15 residues. Looked up from germline, CDR1 is SGHVS and CDR2 is FQNEAQ. The CDR3 region has the DNA TGTGCCAGCAGCTTGCCTAGCGGGGGGGTATACGAGCAGTACGTC. The encoded protein is CASSLPSGGVYEQYV.

The V call is TRBV11-2, the J call TRBJ1-1; D call uncertain. The V end was cut by 3 bases, the J end by 1 base, with 6 bases between. Germline V gene lookup returns CDR1 SGHAT and CDR2 FQNNGV. This CDR3 has 13 residues. CDR3 sequence (DNA): TGTGCCAGCAGCTTCCAAGAGAACACTGAAGCTTTCTTT. Its protein is CASSFQENTEAFF.

The chain links TRBV18 to TRBJ2-3, with 8 nucleotides matching TRBD1. This CDR3 has 15 residues. Looked up from germline, CDR1 is KGHSH and CDR2 is LQKENI. The J segment lost 0 bases and the V segment lost 3 bases, leaving 2 bases of the junction unmatched. CDR3 region: CASSPRTGSTDTQYF. CDR3 bases: TGTGCCAGCTCACCTCGGACAGGGAGCACAGATACGCAGTATTTT. Full variable domain (missing parts from reference TRBV18 and TRBJ2-3): NAGVMQNPRHLVRRRGQEARLRCSPMKGHSHVYWYRQLPEEGLKFMVYLQKENIIDESGMPKERFSAEFPKEGPSILRIQQVVRGDSAAYFCASSPRTGSTDTQYFGPGTRLTVL.

In this sample, this clone turned up once. The rearrangement joins TRBV10-1 to TRBJ2-2; D assignment may be TRBD1 or TRBD2 (5 bases each). Trimming shortened V by 3 bases and J by 0 bases, and 11 bases separated the two germline ends. Germline V gene data show CDR1 as WNHNN and CDR2 as SYGVQD (reference sequence). CDR3 length: 16 amino acids. The CDR3 DNA is TGCGCCAGCAGTGATTTTTTGGGGGCGAACACCGGGGAGCTGTTTTTT. It specifies CASSDFLGANTGELFF.

The chain combines TRBV6-6 with TRBJ1-6; D gene ambiguous. This CDR3 is 14 amino acids long. Germline CDR1 is MNHNY and CDR2 is SVGAGI (reference sequence). Trimming shortened V by 0 bases and J by 2 bases, and 2 bases separated the two germline ends. In DNA, the CDR3 is TGTGCCAGCAGTTACTCCCCCTATAATTCACCCCTCCACTTT. This sequence encodes CASSYSPYNSPLHF.

Concerning this clone: The germline gene is not matched at one end of the junction; a read error may be the cause. The V and J genes are TRBV10-1 and TRBJ1-6; D not resolved. There are 13 residues in the CDR3. Germline CDR1 and CDR2: WNHNN and SYGVQD (reference sequence). The CDR3 nucleotides read TGCGCCAGCAGTGACTCGTTCGTCGGGCTGGCCCTTTTT. Protein product: CASSDSFVGLALF.

The chain has TRBV9 and TRBJ1-5, with 9 bases matching TRBD1. Germline V lookup: CDR1 SGDLS, CDR2 YYNGEE. The CDR3 runs 14 residues. Unmatched junction bases numbered 2, after V lost 3 bases and J lost 4 bases. In nucleotides, the CDR3 is TGTGCCAGCAGCGCGACAGGGGGGAATCAGCCCCAGCATTTT. Its protein is CASSATGGNQPQHF.

V usage is TRBV27 and J usage is TRBJ1-2; 8 nucleotides agree with TRBD1. V lost 1 base to trimming and J lost 9 bases; unmatched junction nucleotides: 10. CDR1 and CDR2 (germline): MNHEY, SMNVEV (reference sequence). The CDR3 has 15 residues. The CDR3 reads CASSLYDGDRRSYTF. DNA for the CDR3: TGTGCCAGCAGTTTATATGACGGGGACAGGAGAAGCTACACCTTC.

The V call is TRBV19, the J call TRBJ2-3, with D maybe TRBD2 (5 bases). The ends were cut back, 7 bases at V and 0 bases at J, with 14 bases in the middle. The CDR3 covers 15 residues. In germline, CDR1 is LNHDA, CDR2 SQIVND (reference sequence). CDR3 nucleotides: TGTGCCAGTACCCGGAGGAGAACTAGCACAGATACGCAGTATTTT. It codes for CASTRRRTSTDTQYF.

V is TRBV9 and J is TRBJ2-1; 13 bases are a match to TRBD2. The J segment lost 9 bases and the V segment lost 3 bases, leaving 12 bases of the junction unmatched. The V gene's germline CDR1 is SGDLS and CDR2 YYNGEE. The CDR3 contains 17 residues. CDR3 amino acids: CASSANRGLAGSVEQFF. DNA for the CDR3: TGTGCCAGCAGCGCTAACAGGGGACTAGCGGGATCTGTTGAGCAGTTCTTC.

This sequence joins TRBV6-1 and TRBJ2-2; 9 positions match TRBD1. CDR1 MNHNS and CDR2 SASEGT come from the germline V gene. The V and J ends lost 3 bases and 4 bases, in that order; junction bases with no gene match: 3. The CDR3 runs 15 residues. The CDR3 here is CASSDLGQGTGELFF. As DNA, the CDR3 is TGTGCCAGCAGTGATTTGGGACAGGGCACCGGGGAGCTGTTTTTT.